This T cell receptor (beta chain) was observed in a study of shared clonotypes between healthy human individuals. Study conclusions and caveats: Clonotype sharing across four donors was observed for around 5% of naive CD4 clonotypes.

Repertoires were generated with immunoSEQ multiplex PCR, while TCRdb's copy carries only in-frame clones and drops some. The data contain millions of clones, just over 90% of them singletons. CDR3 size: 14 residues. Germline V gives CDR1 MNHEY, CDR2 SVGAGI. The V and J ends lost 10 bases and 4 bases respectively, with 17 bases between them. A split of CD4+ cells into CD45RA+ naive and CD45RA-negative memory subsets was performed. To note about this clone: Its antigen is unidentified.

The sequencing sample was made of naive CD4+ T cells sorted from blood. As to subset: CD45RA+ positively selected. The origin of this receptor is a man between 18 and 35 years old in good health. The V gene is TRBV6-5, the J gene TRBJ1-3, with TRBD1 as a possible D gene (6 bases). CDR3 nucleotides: TGTGCCACCAAAGAGGGGGGCCGGGGAAACACCATATATTTT. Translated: CATKEGGRGNTIYF.